This TCR beta chain was retrieved from a study of spatial heterogeneity in lung cancer. For the study at large: In the raw reads, each unique TCR and UMI combination was present more than ten times on average.

This clonotype was seen a few times. Time point indicated: sample taken at primary tumor resection. Untreated early-stage non-small cell lung cancer patients, approximately 76 in total, were the donors. Unique molecular identifiers, one per molecule, were present on every TCR cDNA molecule. In TCRdb, the 5' RACE reads were re-called with MiXCR into one record per CDR3 protein. The sample holds tens of thousands of distinct CDR3 sequences, 7% to 9% seen once. This CDR3 contains 14 residues. V lost 3 bases, J lost 6 bases, and 11 bases lay in between. The receptor was isolated from a male donor with early-stage non-small cell lung cancer. This specimen consisted of PBMCs, obtained at surgery. V usage is TRBV12-3 or TRBV12-4 and J usage is TRBJ2-2; a possible D gene is TRBD2 (5 bases). The CDR3 sequence: CASSLQGSAGELFF. For the CDR3, the DNA is TGTGCCAGCAGTTTGCAAGGGAGCGCCGGGGAGCTGTTTTTT.